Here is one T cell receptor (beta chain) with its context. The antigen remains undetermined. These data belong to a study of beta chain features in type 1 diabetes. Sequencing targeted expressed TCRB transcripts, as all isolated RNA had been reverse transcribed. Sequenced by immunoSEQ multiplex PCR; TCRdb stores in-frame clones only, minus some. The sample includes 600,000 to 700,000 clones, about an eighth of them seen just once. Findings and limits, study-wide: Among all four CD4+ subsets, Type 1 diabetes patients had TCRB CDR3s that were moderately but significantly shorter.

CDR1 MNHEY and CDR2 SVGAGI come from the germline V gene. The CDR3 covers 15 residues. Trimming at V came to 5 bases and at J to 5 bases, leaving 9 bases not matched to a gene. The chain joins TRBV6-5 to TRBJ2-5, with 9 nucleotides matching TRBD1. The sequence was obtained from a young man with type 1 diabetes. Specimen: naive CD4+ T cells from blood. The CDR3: CASSHLTGGTETQYF. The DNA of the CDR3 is TGTGCCAGCAGTCACCTGACAGGGGGAACGGAGACCCAGTACTTC.